The clone carrying this T cell receptor beta chain occurred a few times. Its antigen is not identified. This sample was taken from a study of PD-1 blockade in mismatch repair-deficient tumors. Findings and caveats of the study: After pembrolizumab, tumor-resident clones rose rapidly, then generally contracted before radiologic responses.

Germline values: CDR1 SGHRS, CDR2 YFSETQ. The CDR3 is 14 residues long. V trimming: 7 bases; J trimming: 7 bases; junction bases outside the gene matches: 13. The assay was immunoSEQ multiplex PCR, and TCRdb's table has in-frame clones only and misses some. The sample has 30,000 to 45,000 clones, approximately 83% seen once. Mismatch repair deficiency was confirmed in all patients, by PCR or immunohistochemistry. The V gene is TRBV5-1, the J gene TRBJ2-7; 8 positions match TRBD2. Sequenced here: PBMCs, sampled roughly nine months after starting pembrolizumab. The receptor was derived from an adult with mismatch repair-deficient cancer. CDR3 DNA sequence: TGCGCCAGCCAGGTCACGAGCGGGAGTCGAGAGCAGTACTTC. Encoded protein: CASQVTSGSREQYF. The full variable domain, completed using reference TRBV5-1 and TRBJ2-7, is KAGVTQTPRYLIKTRGQQVTLSCSPISGHRSVSWYQQTPGQGLQFLFEYFSETQRNKGNFPGRFSGRQFSNSRSEMNVSTLELGDSALYLCASQVTSGSREQYFGPGTRLTVT.